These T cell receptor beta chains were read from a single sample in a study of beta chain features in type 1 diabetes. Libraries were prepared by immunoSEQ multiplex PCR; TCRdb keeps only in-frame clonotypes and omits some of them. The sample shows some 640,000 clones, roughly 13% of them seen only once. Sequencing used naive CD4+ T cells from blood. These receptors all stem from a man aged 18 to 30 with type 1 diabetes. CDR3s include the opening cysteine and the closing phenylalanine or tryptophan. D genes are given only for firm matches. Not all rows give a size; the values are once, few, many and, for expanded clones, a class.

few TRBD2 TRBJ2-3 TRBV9 CASSSRTSGSTPDTQYF TGTGCCAGCAGCTCCCGGACTAGCGGGAGTACCCCAGATACGCAGTATTTT
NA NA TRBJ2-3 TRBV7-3 CASSLTYASTDTQYF TGTGCCAGCAGCTTAACGTACGCTAGCACAGATACGCAGTATTTT
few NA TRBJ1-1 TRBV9 CASSVVSGGGTEAFF TGTGCCAGCAGCGTGGTCAGCGGGGGGGGCACTGAAGCTTTCTTT
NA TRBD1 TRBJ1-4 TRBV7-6 CASSLGQGSRSEKLFF TGTGCCAGCAGCTTAGGACAGGGGTCACGCAGTGAAAAACTGTTTTTT
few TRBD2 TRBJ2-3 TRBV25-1 CASSASRAGGLPDTQYF TGTGCCAGCAGTGCCAGTAGGGCGGGAGGGCTGCCAGATACGCAGTATTTT
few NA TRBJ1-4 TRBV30 CAWTPGGWGEKLFF TGTGCCTGGACCCCCGGGGGTTGGGGTGAAAAACTGTTTTTT
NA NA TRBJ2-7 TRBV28 CASSLSVSYEQYF TGTGCCAGCAGTTTATCGGTCTCCTACGAGCAGTACTTC
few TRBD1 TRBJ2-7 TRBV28 CASSLGTGGAYEQYF TGTGCCAGCAGTTTAGGGACAGGGGGAGCCTACGAGCAGTACTTC
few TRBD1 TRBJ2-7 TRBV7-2 CASSLGPGGYEQYF TGTGCCAGCAGCTTAGGCCCAGGGGGCTACGAGCAGTACTTC
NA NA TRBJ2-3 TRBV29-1 CSVQRGFTDTQYF TGCAGCGTCCAGAGGGGGTTCACAGATACGCAGTATTTT
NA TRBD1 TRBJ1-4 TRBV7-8 CASSLSPGTGGEKLFF TGTGCCAGCAGCTTAAGCCCCGGGACAGGGGGTGAAAAACTGTTTTTT
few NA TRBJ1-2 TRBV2 CASIKDPSNYGYTF TGTGCCAGCATTAAGGACCCGAGCAACTATGGCTACACCTTC
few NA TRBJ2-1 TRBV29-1 CSVISQVSYNEQFF TGCAGCGTCATATCACAGGTTTCCTACAATGAGCAGTTCTTC
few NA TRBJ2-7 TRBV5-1 CASSLEAGYSYEQYF TGCGCCAGCAGCTTGGAAGCAGGGTACTCCTACGAGCAGTACTTC
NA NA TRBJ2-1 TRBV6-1 CAQHGRVNNEQFF TGTGCCCAGCATGGCAGGGTTAACAATGAGCAGTTCTTC
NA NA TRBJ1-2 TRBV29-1 CSVFSRGYTF TGCAGCGTCTTCTCGCGCGGCTACACCTTC
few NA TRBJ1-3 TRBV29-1 CSVETDGNTIYF TGCAGCGTTGAAACAGATGGAAACACCATATATTTT
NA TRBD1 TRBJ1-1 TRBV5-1 CASSLGTGEAFF TGCGCCAGCAGCTTGGGGACAGGGGAAGCTTTCTTT
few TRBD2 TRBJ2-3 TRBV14 CASSPNPLAGGTDTQYF TGTGCCAGCAGCCCTAACCCATTAGCGGGGGGCACAGATACGCAGTATTTT
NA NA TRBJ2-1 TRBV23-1 CASSQSITSSYNEQFF TGCGCCAGCAGTCAATCGATTACTAGCTCCTACAATGAGCAGTTCTTC
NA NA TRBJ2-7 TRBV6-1 CASSQGTYEQYF TGTGCCAGCAGTCAGGGGACCTACGAGCAGTACTTC
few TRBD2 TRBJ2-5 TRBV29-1 CSVLRVAGVIETQYF TGCAGCGTTTTGAGGGTAGCGGGAGTAATAGAGACCCAGTACTTC